Listed here are 26 T cell receptor beta chains from one sample, sequenced in a study of blood T cells in healthy people across ages. Alongside a J-beta primer mix, a sample-barcoded 5' primer served in a second PCR lasting roughly 6 to 12 cycles. In TCRdb, the 5' RACE reads were re-called with MiXCR into one record per CDR3 protein. This sample carries about a million distinct CDR3 sequences, around 54% of them seen once, and the ten largest clones take about 22%. The sample taken for sequencing was blood. These receptors were obtained from a woman aged 55-69 years in good health.

This clonotype was detected only once. The chain couples TRBV29-1 to TRBJ2-1; D is ambiguous. Germline CDR1 and CDR2: SQVTM and ANQGSEA. With 2 bases removed from V and 1 base from J, the gap between germline ends came to 15 bases. This CDR3 spans 16 amino acids. CDR3 sequence: CSVEFAHPTSYNEQFF. In nucleotides, the CDR3 is TGCAGCGTTGAATTTGCGCACCCGACTTCCTACAATGAGCAGTTCTTC.

The chain links TRBV20-1 to TRBJ1-5; D is unresolved. Looked up from germline, CDR1 is DFQATT and CDR2 is SNEGSKA (reference sequence). This CDR3 spans 15 amino acids. V lost 3 bases, J lost 0 bases, and 12 bases lay in between. CDR3 region: CSASGETNSNQPQHF. The CDR3 nucleotides read TGCAGTGCTAGTGGGGAGACTAATAGCAATCAGCCCCAGCATTTT.

To note about this clonotype: Its ends do not fully match the called genes, so a read error is possible. The chain links TRBV7-9 to TRBJ2-5, with 11 nucleotides matching TRBD2. The CDR3 totals 14 residues. The germline V gene has CDR1 SEHNR and CDR2 FQNEAQ (reference sequence). The CDR3 DNA follows: TGTGCCAGCAGTTTAGCGGGAGGGGCAGAGACCCAGTACTTC. Its protein is CASSLAGGAETQYF.

This clonotype was counted only a few times. J is TRBJ2-7 and V is TRBV29-1; the match to TRBD1 covers 8 bases. The CDR3 has 14 residues. V lost 6 bases and J lost 7; bases outside the gene matches: 14. The germline gives CDR1 SQVTM, CDR2 ANQGSEA. CDR3 sequence: CSVSRDRSGREQYF. CDR3 in DNA: TGCAGCGTGTCCCGGGACAGGTCCGGCCGGGAGCAGTACTTC.

The table lists this clonotype with a few counts. The chain employs TRBV4-2 and TRBJ2-7; D possibly corresponds to TRBD2 (6 bases). With 1 base removed from V and 4 bases from J, the gap between germline ends came to 20 bases. Looked up from germline, CDR1 is LGHNA and CDR2 is YNFKEQ. This CDR3 region has 17 residues. The CDR3 spells CASSQVPRESMGYEQYF. As DNA, the CDR3 is TGTGCCAGCAGCCAAGTTCCTCGGGAGTCTATGGGTTACGAGCAGTACTTC.

The chain couples TRBV10-3 to TRBJ2-5; 7 nucleotides match TRBD2. CDR1 ENHRY and CDR2 SYGVKD come from the germline V gene. V shed 3 bases, J shed 3 bases, and the junction held 4 bases outside the gene matches. This CDR3 is built from 14 residues. CDR3 loop: CAISDGAGEETQYF. CDR3 nucleotide sequence: TGTGCCATCAGTGACGGGGCGGGAGAAGAGACCCAGTACTTC.

The rearrangement uses TRBV27 and TRBJ2-4; possible D gene TRBD2, 5 bases. The J call may not be correct, given that the DNA end is closer to TRBJ2-7. Germline V gene data show CDR1 as MNHEY and CDR2 as SMNVEV (reference sequence). The CDR3 loop spans 13 amino acids. CDR3 loop: CASSVDWHYEQYF. The DNA of the CDR3 is TGTGCCAGCAGTGTGGACTGGCACTACGAGCAGTACTTC.

The chain combines TRBV11-3 with TRBJ2-5, with D perhaps TRBD2 (5 bases). Trimming took off 5 bases at V and 11 bases at J, with 18 bases between the two ends. This CDR3 contains 13 residues. Germline V lookup: CDR1 SGHNT, CDR2 YENEEA. CDR3 in amino acids: CASSLGPNREQYF. In DNA form, the CDR3 reads TGTGCCAGCAGCCTAGGACCGAATAGGGAGCAGTACTTC. Variable domain in full (rest from reference TRBV11-3 and TRBJ2-5): EAGVVQSPRYKIIEKKQPVAFWCNPISGHNTLYWYLQNLGQGPELLIRYENEEAVDDSQLPKDRFSAERLKGVDSTLKIQPAELGDSAVYLCASSLGPNREQYFGPGTRLLVL.

The CDR3 DNA reads as TGTGCCAGCAGCTTAGTCCGGGATTCCGCCTACGAGCAGTACTTC. It encodes CASSLVRDSAYEQYF. This chain joins TRBV7-8 and TRBJ2-7; D perhaps matches TRBD2 (5 bases). The CDR3 loop spans 15 amino acids. Germline values: CDR1 SGHVS, CDR2 FQNEAQ. The germline V and J ends were trimmed by 1 base and 2 bases, with 12 bases remaining between them.

This clonotype was counted only a few times. The chain couples TRBV7-2 to TRBJ2-1, with 11 positions matching TRBD2. CDR1 and CDR2 (germline): SGHTA, FQGNSA. V shed 5 bases and J 8 bases; nucleotides not matched to a gene: 8. The CDR3 runs 15 residues. CDR3: CASSRLAGGWYEQFF. The CDR3 DNA reads as TGTGCCAGCAGCCGGCTAGCGGGAGGATGGTATGAGCAGTTCTTC.

The rearrangement links TRBV7-2 to TRBJ1-2, with TRBD1 identical over 8 bases. Germline-derived CDR1 and CDR2 are SGHTA and FQGNSA. After removal of 5 bases from V and 4 bases from J, the junction contained 12 bases not matched to a gene. The CDR3 has 16 amino acids. This chain's CDR3 is CASSPSGTGAFYGYTF. CDR3 DNA: TGTGCCAGCAGCCCGTCGGGGACAGGTGCTTTCTATGGCTACACCTTC.

Concerning this clonotype: One base away lies a much larger clone, so this may be a sequencing read error. The CDR3 spells CSGGITDTQYF. In DNA, the CDR3 is TGCAGCGGGGGGATCACAGATACGCAGTATTTT. The gene calls are TRBV29-1 and TRBJ2-3; D is perhaps TRBD1 or TRBD2 (5 bases each). The CDR3 is 11 amino acids. V shed 7 bases and J shed 2 bases, with 7 bases lying between them. Germline loops: CDR1 SQVTM, CDR2 ANQGSEA.

The V and J genes are TRBV7-2 and TRBJ2-3; possibly TRBD2 for D (5 bases). This CDR3 has 14 residues. V was shortened by 3 bases and J by 6 bases, with 13 bases between the two germline ends. In germline, CDR1 is SGHTA, CDR2 FQGNSA. CDR3 nucleotide sequence: TGTGCCAGCAGCTTTTATACTAGAAGGGATACGCAGTATTTT. It encodes CASSFYTRRDTQYF.

V usage is TRBV7-3 and J usage is TRBJ2-7; TRBD2 might be the D (6 bases). Per germline, CDR1 SGHTA and CDR2 FQGTGA. There are 15 residues in the CDR3. V was cut by 2 bases and J by 3 bases, with 14 bases left in between. In DNA form, the CDR3 reads TGTGCCAGCAGCTTATCCGGGGGAGTGTTCTACGAGCAGTACTTC. This translates into CASSLSGGVFYEQYF.

The chain joins TRBV12-3 or TRBV12-4 to TRBJ2-5, with D perhaps TRBD2 (5 bases). The CDR3 totals 13 residues. The ends were cut back, 7 bases at V and 1 base at J, with 10 bases in the middle. CDR3 sequence: CASNSEIQETQYF. The CDR3 DNA reads as TGTGCCAGCAATAGCGAAATCCAAGAGACCCAGTACTTC.

The chain combines TRBV29-1 with TRBJ2-5, with 7 bases that match TRBD1. Germline V lookup: CDR1 SQVTM, CDR2 ANQGSEA. The junction had 3 bases not matched to a gene; V was cut back by 7 bases and J by 1 base. CDR3 length: 12 residues. The CDR3: CSADRAQETQYF. Here the CDR3 DNA reads TGCAGCGCCGACAGGGCCCAAGAGACCCAGTACTTC.

The sample holds a few counts of this clonotype. The chain carries TRBV30 and TRBJ2-3, with D possibly matching TRBD2 (5 bases). V shed 0 bases and J shed 6 bases, with 7 bases lying between them. The V gene's germline CDR1 is GTSNPN and CDR2 SVGIG (reference sequence). CDR3 length: 12 residues. CDR3 sequence: CAWSVSGDTQYF. The DNA for the CDR3 is TGTGCCTGGAGTGTTTCGGGGGATACGCAGTATTTT. Variable domain in full (rest from reference TRBV30 and TRBJ2-3): SQTIHQWPATLVQPVGSPLSLECTVEGTSNPNLYWYRQAAGRGLQLLFYSVGIGQISSEVPQNLSASRPQDRQFILSSKKLLLSDSGFYLCAWSVSGDTQYFGPGTRLTVL.

The gene calls are TRBV20-1 and TRBJ1-1, with a weak D call TRBD1 (5 bases). V shed 2 bases and J shed 10 bases, with 14 bases lying between them. CDR3 length equals 12 residues. Germline assignment: CDR1 DFQATT and CDR2 SNEGSKA (reference sequence). The CDR3 reads CSARYTDRRAFF. The DNA for the CDR3 is TGCAGTGCTAGATATACAGACAGAAGAGCTTTCTTT.

The chain joins TRBV12-3 or TRBV12-4 to TRBJ2-1; D is uncertain. The germline V and J ends were trimmed by 3 bases and 6 bases, with 6 bases remaining between them. The CDR3 has 12 amino acids. As DNA, the CDR3 is TGTGCCAGCAGTTTCCTGCCCAATGAGCAGTTCTTC. As protein: CASSFLPNEQFF.

The chain joins TRBV6-1 to TRBJ1-2; 11 nucleotides line up with TRBD1. There are 17 residues in the CDR3. V shed 7 bases, J shed 4 bases, and the junction held 14 bases outside the gene matches. Germline V gene sequence: CDR1 MNHNS, CDR2 SASEGT. CDR3 region: CASNPSDRGRGSYGYTF. CDR3 DNA: TGTGCCAGCAACCCGTCGGACAGGGGGCGCGGGTCCTATGGCTACACCTTC.

The genes are TRBV7-8 and TRBJ2-3, with D perhaps matching TRBD1 or TRBD2 (6 bases each). With 2 bases removed from V and 4 bases from J, the gap between germline ends came to 19 bases. CDR3 length equals 17 residues. Germline V lookup: CDR1 SGHVS, CDR2 FQNEAQ. The CDR3 region is CASSLPARGGQSDTQYF. The DNA for the CDR3 is TGTGCCAGCAGCTTACCTGCCCGAGGGGGGCAGTCAGATACGCAGTATTTT.

The J gene is TRBJ2-7, the V gene TRBV15, with D possibly matching TRBD1 (7 bases). V was trimmed by 0 bases and J by 3 bases, leaving 12 bases between them. This CDR3 comprises 15 residues. Germline V lookup: CDR1 LNHNV, CDR2 YYDKDF (reference sequence). CDR3 loop: CATSREGGQNYEQYF. The CDR3 DNA follows: TGTGCCACCAGCAGAGAGGGGGGACAGAACTACGAGCAGTACTTC.

This clonotype was counted between two and nine times. The chain recombines TRBV6-5 with TRBJ2-7; TRBD2 matches 13 bases. Looked up from germline, CDR1 is MNHEY and CDR2 is SVGAGI. The J segment lost 5 bases and the V segment lost 6 bases, leaving 7 bases of the junction unmatched. The CDR3 spans 15 residues. The CDR3 loop is CASSPGLAGVHEQYF. The CDR3 DNA reads as TGTGCCAGCAGCCCCGGACTAGCGGGAGTCCACGAGCAGTACTTC.

This clonotype turned up a few times. The chain couples TRBV4-1 to TRBJ2-4; 15 positions agree with TRBD2. The CDR3 covers 18 residues. Germline trimming cut 4 bases from V and 0 bases from J; bases unmatched to any gene: 4. Per germline, CDR1 MGHRA and CDR2 YSYEKL. The CDR3 DNA reads TGCGCCAGCAGCCCGGGACTAGCGGGGGGACTAGCCAAAAACATTCAGTACTTC. This sequence encodes CASSPGLAGGLAKNIQYF.

The chain recombines TRBV20-1 with TRBJ1-5; 11 positions match TRBD1. J was trimmed by 5 bases and V by 5 bases; bases with no gene match: 11. Germline CDR1 is DFQATT and CDR2 is SNEGSKA (reference sequence). The CDR3 length is 16 residues. The chain's CDR3 is CSAQAGQGAFDQPQHF. The CDR3 DNA reads TGCAGTGCTCAAGCTGGACAGGGGGCGTTTGATCAGCCCCAGCATTTT.

The chain uses TRBV7-6 and TRBJ2-7; 9 bases align to TRBD1. Germline-derived CDR1 and CDR2 are SGHVS and FNYEAQ. The ends lost 8 bases at V and 3 bases at J; junction bases unmatched: 5. The CDR3 extends over 13 amino acids. CDR3 sequence: CASSGTGYYEQYF. Here the CDR3 DNA reads TGTGCCAGCTCCGGGACAGGGTACTACGAGCAGTACTTC.